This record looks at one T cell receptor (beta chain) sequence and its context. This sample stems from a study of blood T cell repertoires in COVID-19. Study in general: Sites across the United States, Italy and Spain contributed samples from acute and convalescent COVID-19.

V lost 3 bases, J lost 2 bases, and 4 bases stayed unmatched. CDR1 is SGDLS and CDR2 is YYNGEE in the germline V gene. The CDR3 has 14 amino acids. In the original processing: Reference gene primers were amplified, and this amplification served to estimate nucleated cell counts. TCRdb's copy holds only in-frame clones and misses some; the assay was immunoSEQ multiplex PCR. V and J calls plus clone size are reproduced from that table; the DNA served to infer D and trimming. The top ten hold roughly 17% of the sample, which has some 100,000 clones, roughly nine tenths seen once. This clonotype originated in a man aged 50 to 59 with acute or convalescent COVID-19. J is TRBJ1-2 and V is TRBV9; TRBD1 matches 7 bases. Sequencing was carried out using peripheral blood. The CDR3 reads CASSEGQRNYGYTF. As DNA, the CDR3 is TGTGCCAGCAGCGAGGGACAGCGGAACTATGGCTACACCTTC.